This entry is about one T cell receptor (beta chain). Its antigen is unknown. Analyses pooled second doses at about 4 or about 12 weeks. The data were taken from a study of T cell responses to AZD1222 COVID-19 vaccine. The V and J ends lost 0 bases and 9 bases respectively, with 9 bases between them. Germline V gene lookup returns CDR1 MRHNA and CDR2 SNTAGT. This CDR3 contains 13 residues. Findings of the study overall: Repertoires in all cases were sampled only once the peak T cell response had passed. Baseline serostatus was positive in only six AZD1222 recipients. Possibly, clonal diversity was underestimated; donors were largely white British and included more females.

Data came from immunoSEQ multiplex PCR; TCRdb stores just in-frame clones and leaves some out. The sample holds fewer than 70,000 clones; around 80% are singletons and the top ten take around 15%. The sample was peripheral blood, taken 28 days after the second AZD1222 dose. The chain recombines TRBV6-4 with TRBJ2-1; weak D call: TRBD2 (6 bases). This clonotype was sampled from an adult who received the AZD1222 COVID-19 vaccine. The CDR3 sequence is CASSDSMGGEQFF. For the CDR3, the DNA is TGTGCCAGCAGTGACTCGATGGGGGGTGAGCAGTTCTTC.